The subject of this entry is one T cell receptor (beta chain). This entry is derived from a study of T cells in Graves' hyperthyroidism and ophthalmopathy. The source material, RNA transcripts, was used to amplify TCR beta CDR3 regions. Carried out on the TCR CDR3, a first-round RT-PCR used the HTBI primer set. TCRdb ran MiXCR on the multiplex PCR reads and lists one entry per CDR3 protein. The sample holds some 550,000 distinct CDR3 sequences, 20% seen once. The TCR comes from a man aged 18 to 35 with Graves' hyperthyroidism. Sequenced: blood.

The CDR3 nucleotides are TGTGCCAGCAGCCAAGATGGCGGACAGAATCAGCCCCAGCATTTT. Translation gives CASSQDGGQNQPQHF. V and J are TRBV3-1 and TRBJ1-5, with D perhaps TRBD1 (6 bases). This CDR3 region has 15 residues. The germline CDR1 and CDR2 sequences are LGHDT and YNNKEL (reference sequence). V dropped 0 bases and J dropped 4 bases, with 10 bases sitting between them.